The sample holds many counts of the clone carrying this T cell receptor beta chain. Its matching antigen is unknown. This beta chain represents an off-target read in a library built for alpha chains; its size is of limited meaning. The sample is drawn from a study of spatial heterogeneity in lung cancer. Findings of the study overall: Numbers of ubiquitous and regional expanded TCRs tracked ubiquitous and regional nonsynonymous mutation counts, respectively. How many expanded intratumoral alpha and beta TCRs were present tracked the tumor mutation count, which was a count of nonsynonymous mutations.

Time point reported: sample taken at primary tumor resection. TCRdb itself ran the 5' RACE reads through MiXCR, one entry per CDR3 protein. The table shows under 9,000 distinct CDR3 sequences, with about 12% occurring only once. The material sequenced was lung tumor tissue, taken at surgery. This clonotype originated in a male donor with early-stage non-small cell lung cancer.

The CDR3 spells CASRRTGVAPQETQYF. In DNA, the CDR3 is TGTGCCAGCAGGAGGACAGGGGTTGCCCCTCAAGAGACCCAGTACTTC. The rearrangement links TRBV2 to TRBJ2-5; TRBD1 aligns across 9 bases. Germline values: CDR1 SNHLY, CDR2 FYNNEI. The V gene end was trimmed by 6 bases and the J gene end by 2 bases; junction bases not matched to a gene: 10. This CDR3 comprises 16 residues. Using reference TRBV2 and TRBJ2-5 for the parts outside the CDR3, the full variable domain is EPEVTQTPSHQVTQMGQEVILRCVPISNHLYFYWYRQILGQKVEFLVSFYNNEISEKSEIFDDQFSVERPDGSNFTLKIRSTKLEDSAMYFCASRRTGVAPQETQYFGPGTRLLVL.